These 14 T cell receptor beta chains originate from one sample sequenced in a study of neurological immune-mediated disorders. Using its own MiXCR run on the 5' RACE reads, TCRdb lists one record per CDR3 protein. The table shows approximately 100,000 distinct CDR3 sequences, with roughly 4% occurring only once. Sequencing was performed on PBMCs. Every receptor here comes from a woman under 30 with multiple sclerosis.

This clonotype was counted many times. CDR3 sequence reads: CASSERASGSYEQYF. DNA of the CDR3: TGTGCCAGCAGTGAAAGGGCTAGCGGATCCTACGAGCAGTACTTC. The chain is built from TRBV2 and TRBJ2-7; 7 bases are shared with TRBD2. V was clipped by 2 bases and J by 1 base; unmatched bases: 5. Germline V gene sequence: CDR1 SNHLY, CDR2 FYNNEI. The CDR3 has 15 residues.

This clonotype has at least ten counts. The J gene is TRBJ2-1, the V gene TRBV5-1; possibly TRBD1 for D (6 bases). Germline values: CDR1 SGHRS, CDR2 YFSETQ. Deletions cut 0 bases from V and 5 bases from J, with 12 bases between. This CDR3 has 15 residues. CDR3 DNA: TGCGCCAGCAGCTTGGGTGACAGGCTAAACAATGAGCAGTTCTTC. Protein sequence: CASSLGDRLNNEQFF.

There are many counts of this clonotype. The chain carries TRBV30 and TRBJ1-2; tentative D call: TRBD1 (6 bases). This CDR3 contains 15 residues. CDR1 and CDR2 (germline): GTSNPN, SVGIG (reference sequence). V was trimmed by 3 bases and J by 6 bases, leaving 20 bases between them. The CDR3, as DNA: TGTGCCTGGAGCCGACTCCGGGACACCAGCCATGGCTACACCTTC. Amino acid sequence: CAWSRLRDTSHGYTF.

This clonotype has a count of ten or more. The V and J genes are TRBV5-1 and TRBJ2-3; D may be TRBD2 (6 bases). Germline-derived CDR1 and CDR2 are SGHRS and YFSETQ. CDR3 length equals 15 residues. The V and J ends lost 4 bases and 1 base respectively, with 13 bases between them. Written as DNA, the CDR3 is TGCGCCAGCAGCAGCGGGCGGGTCGGCACAGATACGCAGTATTTT. This sequence encodes CASSSGRVGTDTQYF.

This clonotype was seen at least ten times. V usage is TRBV6-1 and J usage is TRBJ2-2, with a weak D call TRBD1 (7 bases). Looked up from germline, CDR1 is MNHNS and CDR2 is SASEGT. V gave up 2 bases and J gave up 5 bases, with 18 bases separating them. This CDR3 region has 17 residues. CDR3 loop: CASSERVQGRWTGELFF. DNA of the CDR3: TGTGCCAGCAGTGAAAGAGTACAGGGGAGGTGGACCGGGGAGCTGTTTTTT.

This clonotype showed up many times. This chain links TRBV7-2 with TRBJ1-5; D gene ambiguous. V was pared by 3 bases and J by 7 bases, with 10 bases between. The CDR3 totals 13 residues. Germline assignment: CDR1 SGHTA and CDR2 FQGNSA. CDR3 loop: CASSFSREQPQHF. As DNA, the CDR3 is TGTGCCAGCAGCTTCAGTAGGGAACAGCCCCAGCATTTT. Complete variable domain (other parts from reference TRBV7-2 and TRBJ1-5): GAGVSQSPSNKVTEKGKDVELRCDPISGHTALYWYRQSLGQGLEFLIYFQGNSAPDKSGLPSDRFSAERTGGSVSTLTIQRTQQEDSAVYLCASSFSREQPQHFGDGTRLSIL.

Many counts were recorded for this clonotype. This rearrangement joins TRBV20-1 to TRBJ2-3; D possibly uses TRBD1 or TRBD2 (5 bases each). V lost 3 bases to trimming and J lost 0 bases, with 10 bases between them. Germline loops: CDR1 DFQATT, CDR2 SNEGSKA (reference sequence). There are 14 residues in the CDR3. CDR3 DNA sequence: TGCAGTGCTAGGGCGAGGGGTAGCACAGATACGCAGTATTTT. Amino acid sequence: CSARARGSTDTQYF.

This clonotype showed up many times. The V call is TRBV24-1, the J call TRBJ2-5, with D possibly TRBD1 on 6 matching bases. The V gene's germline CDR1 is KGHDR and CDR2 SFDVKD. The CDR3 runs to 15 residues. The V gene lost 4 bases and the J gene lost 2 bases, with 13 bases spanning the gap. The CDR3 sequence is CATSDPGQSQETQYF. CDR3 nucleotides: TGTGCCACCAGTGACCCAGGACAGTCACAAGAGACCCAGTACTTC.

This clonotype was seen ten or more times. The chain has TRBV9 and TRBJ2-2, with D possibly matching TRBD1 (5 bases). The CDR3 contains 13 residues. Germline-derived CDR1 and CDR2 are SGDLS and YYNGEE. V gave up 3 bases and J gave up 6 bases, with 9 bases separating them. In nucleotides, the CDR3 is TGTGCCAGCAGCGCCAGGGAATCCGGGGAGCTGTTTTTT. It is translated as CASSARESGELFF.

This clonotype was recorded many times. This chain links TRBV27 with TRBJ2-3; a weak D match, TRBD2 (6 bases). The CDR3 consists of 14 residues. Between the trimmed V and J ends, which lost 6 bases and 6 bases, there was a span of 16 bases. Germline-derived CDR1 and CDR2 are MNHEY and SMNVEV (reference sequence). CDR3 protein: CASSPTRGGDTQYF. In nucleotides, the CDR3 is TGTGCCAGCAGCCCAACCCGGGGAGGCGATACGCAGTATTTT.

The sample holds many counts of this clonotype. This chain joins TRBV20-1 and TRBJ2-3; D is unresolved. Germline CDR1 and CDR2: DFQATT and SNEGSKA (reference sequence). This CDR3 region has 13 residues. V lost 5 bases and J lost 4, with 13 bases in between. The CDR3 spells CSAPRISADTQYF. CDR3 nucleotide sequence: TGCAGTGCTCCCCGAATCAGCGCAGATACGCAGTATTTT.

To note about this clonotype: A read error may produce the germline difference seen at one junction end. The V call is TRBV4-3, the J call TRBJ2-3; no definite D call. Germline V gene sequence: CDR1 LGHNA, CDR2 YSLEER. This CDR3 contains 12 residues. The CDR3 region has the DNA TGCGCCAGCAGCTTAGGGCTAGATAAGCAGTATTTT. Protein product: CASSLGLDKQYF.

In this sample, this clonotype turned up many times. The CDR3 protein is CASRHLAGGHNEQFF. The DNA of the CDR3 is TGTGCCAGCAGACATCTAGCGGGAGGGCACAATGAGCAGTTCTTC. The rearrangement joins TRBV27 to TRBJ2-1; the match to TRBD2 covers 12 bases. Germline trimming cut 6 bases from V and 5 bases from J; bases unmatched to any gene: 5. The CDR3 has 15 amino acids. In germline, CDR1 is MNHEY, CDR2 SMNVEV (reference sequence).

This clonotype showed up many times. The rearrangement uses TRBV3-1 and TRBJ2-2, with D possibly being TRBD1 (5 bases). Germline values: CDR1 LGHDT, CDR2 YNNKEL (reference sequence). Deletions cut 0 bases from V and 5 bases from J, with 10 bases between. The CDR3 contains 15 residues. The CDR3 coding sequence is TGTGCCAGCAGCCAAGAGGTGACAGTTACCGGGGAGCTGTTTTTT. As protein: CASSQEVTVTGELFF.